One sample yielded the 10 T cell receptor beta chains listed below, sequenced in a study of CD8 T cell repertoires and HIV-1 epitope variants. Sequencing used immunoSEQ multiplex PCR; TCRdb keeps in-frame clones, though not all of them. The data show 6,000 or so clones, approximately 61% seen once. No antigen has been identified for these receptors. Sequencing was performed on cultured CD8+ T cells derived from PBMCs. The source of these receptors is a male donor with HIV.

The gene calls are TRBV4-1 and TRBJ2-5; unclear D gene. The CDR3 runs to 13 residues. Per the germline V gene, CDR1 is MGHRA and CDR2 is YSYEKL. The ends were cut back, 5 bases at V and 5 bases at J, with 12 bases in the middle. The CDR3 protein is CASSSLLTETQYF. The CDR3 coding sequence is TGCGCCAGCAGCTCCCTTCTCACGGAGACCCAGTACTTC.

The rearrangement joins TRBV5-4 to TRBJ2-5, with TRBD1 matching 9 bases. Looked up from germline, CDR1 is SGHNT and CDR2 is YYREEE (reference sequence). V lost 2 bases and J lost 4; bases outside the gene matches: 6. This CDR3 has 15 residues. CDR3 DNA: TGTGCCAGCAGCTTAATGGGACAGGGAGGAGAGACCCAGTACTTC. Its protein is CASSLMGQGGETQYF.

J is TRBJ2-4 and V is TRBV28; no firm D call. The CDR3 totals 13 residues. CDR1 is MDHEN, CDR2 SYDVKM, per germline. V lost 3 bases, J lost 7 bases, and 10 bases lay in between. The CDR3 DNA follows: TGTGCCAGCAGTTTTGAATCGGAGAACATTCAGTACTTC. Its translation is CASSFESENIQYF. Variable domain in full (rest from reference TRBV28 and TRBJ2-4): DVKVTQSSRYLVKRTGEKVFLECVQDMDHENMFWYRQDPGLGLRLIYFSYDVKMKEKGDIPEGYSVSREKKERFSLILESASTNQTSMYLCASSFESENIQYFGAGTRLSVL.

This clone was recorded a few times. This CDR3 is CASSLGVQLGYTF. For the CDR3, the DNA is TGTGCCAGCAGTCTGGGGGTACAGCTTGGCTACACCTTC. The chain joins TRBV5-4 to TRBJ1-2; maybe TRBD1 (5 bases). The CDR3 is 13 amino acids. Per germline, CDR1 SGHNT and CDR2 YYREEE (reference sequence). V gave up 5 bases and J gave up 7 bases, with 15 bases separating them.

The gene calls are TRBV6-5 and TRBJ2-3; 7 bases match TRBD1. The V and J ends lost 2 bases and 5 bases, in that order; junction bases with no gene match: 4. The CDR3 loop spans 14 amino acids. CDR1 and CDR2 (germline): MNHEY, SVGAGI. The CDR3 region is CASSYDRAGDTQYF. The CDR3 DNA follows: TGTGCCAGCAGTTACGACAGGGCAGGAGATACGCAGTATTTT.

The chain links TRBV11-3 to TRBJ2-3, with 14 bases matching TRBD2. Trimming at V came to 5 bases and at J to 1 base, leaving 2 bases not matched to a gene. The CDR3 contains 16 residues. Germline CDR1 is SGHNT and CDR2 is YENEEA. This CDR3 reads CASSPGLAGGTDTQYF. CDR3 bases: TGTGCCAGCAGCCCGGGACTAGCGGGGGGCACAGATACGCAGTATTTT. Variable domain in full (rest from reference TRBV11-3 and TRBJ2-3): EAGVVQSPRYKIIEKKQPVAFWCNPISGHNTLYWYLQNLGQGPELLIRYENEEAVDDSQLPKDRFSAERLKGVDSTLKIQPAELGDSAVYLCASSPGLAGGTDTQYFGPGTRLTVL.

The chain employs TRBV9 and TRBJ1-4; D remains ambiguous. Germline V gene lookup returns CDR1 SGDLS and CDR2 YYNGEE. The CDR3 is 15 residues long. Trimming shortened V by 3 bases and J by 3 bases, and 12 bases separated the two germline ends. The CDR3 nucleotides read TGTGCCAGCAGCGCCCGACTATCAGCTAATGAAAAACTGTTTTTT. This translates into CASSARLSANEKLFF.

The gene calls are TRBV27 and TRBJ1-3, with D possibly being TRBD1 (5 bases). The CDR3 loop spans 15 amino acids. V was shortened by 5 bases and J by 3 bases, with 14 bases between the two germline ends. The germline CDR1 and CDR2 sequences are MNHEY and SMNVEV (reference sequence). CDR3 sequence (DNA): TGTGCCAGCAGTCTAACCGCAGGGTTTGGAAACACCATATATTTT. Protein sequence: CASSLTAGFGNTIYF.

The chain joins TRBV10-3 to TRBJ1-3, with D perhaps TRBD1 (6 bases). This CDR3 has 12 residues. With 11 bases removed from V and 4 bases from J, the gap between germline ends came to 12 bases. In germline, CDR1 is ENHRY, CDR2 SYGVKD. CDR3 amino acids: CASQGEGNTIYF. The DNA of the CDR3 is TGTGCCTCACAGGGAGAAGGAAACACCATATATTTT.

The chain carries TRBV7-6 and TRBJ2-5; tentative D call: TRBD1 (6 bases). The assigned J gene may be wrong: the sequence end matches TRBJ2-7 better. The CDR3 extends over 14 amino acids. The germline gives CDR1 SGHVS, CDR2 FNYEAQ. The DNA for the CDR3 is TGTGCCAGCAGCCTTGGTGCAGGGGCTTACGAGCAGTACTTC. Translated, it gives CASSLGAGAYEQYF.